The next 28 T cell receptor beta chains were all read from a single sample in a study of blood T cell repertoires in COVID-19. TCRdb keeps only in-frame clones here, not all; method: immunoSEQ multiplex PCR. The repertoire consists of 300,000 to 350,000 clones, with 85% to 90% occurring once and the leading ten covering about 6.9%. Input material: peripheral blood. These TCRs come from a woman aged 45-59 years with COVID-19, enrolled during active disease.

The sample holds one count of this clone. This chain joins TRBV5-4 and TRBJ2-7; 8 bases are shared with TRBD2. Germline V gene lookup returns CDR1 SGHNT and CDR2 YYREEE (reference sequence). V was pared by 4 bases and J by 2 bases, with 8 bases of the junction left unmatched. This CDR3 region has 15 residues. The CDR3 region has the DNA TGTGCCAGCAGCCCCGATGGTAGCGGGACCTACGAGCAGTACTTC. Translated, it gives CASSPDGSGTYEQYF.

This clone has only a few counts. The chain employs TRBV28 and TRBJ1-6; no reliable D call. Germline CDR1 is MDHEN and CDR2 is SYDVKM. The CDR3 contains 13 residues. V lost 5 bases and J 10 bases, leaving 12 bases between the germline ends. In nucleotides, the CDR3 is TGTGCCAGCAGTACCGTTTCAGGCTCACCCCTCCACTTT. Amino acid sequence: CASSTVSGSPLHF.

The V call is TRBV27, the J call TRBJ2-1, with D possibly TRBD1 on 5 matching bases. The CDR3 is made up of 17 amino acids. V gave up 5 bases and J gave up 0 bases, with 17 bases separating them. Germline V gene data show CDR1 as MNHEY and CDR2 as SMNVEV (reference sequence). CDR3 in DNA: TGTGCCAGCAGTCTCCGACAGACCCTGAGCTCCTACAATGAGCAGTTCTTC. Translation gives CASSLRQTLSSYNEQFF.

This clone was seen a handful of times. The rearrangement links TRBV6-5 to TRBJ1-2, with 7 bases matching TRBD1. The germline V gene encodes CDR1 MNHEY and CDR2 SVGAGI. V lost 6 bases to trimming and J lost 2 bases; unmatched junction nucleotides: 3. CDR3 length: 13 residues. CDR3 nucleotides: TGTGCCAGCAGATCGACAGGGAACTATGGCTACACCTTC. It codes for CASRSTGNYGYTF.

V gene TRBV19 combines with J gene TRBJ1-5; D may be TRBD1 (6 bases). The V and J ends lost 0 bases and 9 bases respectively, with 12 bases between them. From germline, CDR1 is LNHDA and CDR2 SQIVND (reference sequence). The CDR3 consists of 14 residues. CDR3 DNA sequence: TGTGCCAGTAGTATAGATTCGTCAGGGGCGCCCCAGCATTTT. Translating it yields CASSIDSSGAPQHF. Complete variable domain (other parts from reference TRBV19 and TRBJ1-5): DGGITQSPKYLFRKEGQNVTLSCEQNLNHDAMYWYRQDPGQGLRLIYYSQIVNDFQKGDIAEGYSVSREKKESFPLTVTSAQKNPTAFYLCASSIDSSGAPQHFGDGTRLSIL.

This chain joins TRBV11-1 and TRBJ2-3; a weak D match, TRBD2 (7 bases). The CDR3 is 16 amino acids. Germline lookup yields CDR1 SGHAT and CDR2 FQDESV (reference sequence). The V and J ends lost 3 bases and 1 base respectively, with 14 bases between them. The CDR3 bases are TGTGCCAGCAGCTTTCCCCGGGGGGCACGCACAGATACGCAGTATTTT. Residues: CASSFPRGARTDTQYF.

The chain couples TRBV6-1 to TRBJ1-1; tentative D call: TRBD1 (5 bases). CDR1 is MNHNS and CDR2 is SASEGT in the germline V gene. CDR3 length equals 14 residues. Trimming stripped 6 bases from V and 0 bases from J, with 11 bases between. For the CDR3, the DNA is TGTGCCAGCAGAACGACAGACATGAACACTGAAGCTTTCTTT. This sequence encodes CASRTTDMNTEAFF.

The chain has TRBV24-1 and TRBJ2-3, with a possible D match to TRBD1 (6 bases). V lost 7 bases, J lost 1 base, and 8 bases lay in between. Germline V gene sequence: CDR1 KGHDR, CDR2 SFDVKD. CDR3 length equals 13 residues. The CDR3 coding sequence is TGTGCCACCAGGGACAGCCGCACAGATACGCAGTATTTT. It encodes CATRDSRTDTQYF.

This clone has just one count. This chain connects TRBV7-2 to TRBJ2-7; TRBD2 matches at 8 bases. Germline V gene sequence: CDR1 SGHTA, CDR2 FQGNSA. Trimming took 2 bases from V and 1 from J; bases not matched to a gene: 7. This CDR3 spans 16 amino acids. This CDR3 is CASSLWLAGASYEQYF. The DNA of the CDR3 is TGTGCCAGCAGCTTATGGCTAGCGGGCGCATCCTACGAGCAGTACTTC.

The chain joins TRBV7-2 to TRBJ2-1; 11 bases are shared with TRBD2. CDR3 length equals 17 residues. V lost 5 bases and J lost 8; bases outside the gene matches: 14. Looked up from germline, CDR1 is SGHTA and CDR2 is FQGNSA. CDR3 sequence reads: CASSPRRPSGRSYEQFF. DNA for the CDR3: TGTGCCAGCAGCCCGAGGCGTCCTAGCGGGAGGTCGTATGAGCAGTTCTTC.

This clone was detected once. The chain is built from TRBV2 and TRBJ1-1; no clear D. Germline assignment: CDR1 SNHLY and CDR2 FYNNEI. This CDR3 region has 17 residues. V lost 5 bases and J lost 1, with 20 bases in between. The CDR3: CASSTYNWKGENTEAFF. The CDR3 nucleotides are TGTGCCAGCAGTACATATAATTGGAAGGGAGAGAACACTGAAGCTTTCTTT.

The genes are TRBV4-3 and TRBJ1-1; D is uncertain. The CDR3 consists of 15 residues. Germline V gene sequence: CDR1 LGHNA, CDR2 YSLEER. Trimming removed 1 base from V and 1 base from J, with 10 bases in between. CDR3 sequence reads: CASSQGASPNTEAFF. In nucleotides, the CDR3 is TGCGCCAGCAGCCAAGGGGCCAGTCCGAACACTGAAGCTTTCTTT.

The V gene is TRBV3-1 (or the pseudogene TRBV3-2), the J gene TRBJ2-5, with a tentative D call TRBD1 (5 bases). Germline-derived CDR1 and CDR2 are LGHDT and YNNKEL (reference sequence). The V gene lost 1 base and the J gene lost 4 bases, with 13 bases spanning the gap. This CDR3 contains 15 residues. The CDR3 DNA is TGTGCCAGCAGCCAAGCCGATTGGGGCCCAGAGACCCAGTACTTC. Its translation: CASSQADWGPETQYF.

This sequence joins TRBV27 and TRBJ2-7, with 10 nucleotides matching TRBD2. This CDR3 is built from 14 residues. Losses at the gene ends were 4 bases for V and 2 bases for J; bases not matched to a gene: 2. Looked up from germline, CDR1 is MNHEY and CDR2 is SMNVEV (reference sequence). In DNA form, the CDR3 reads TGTGCCAGCAGTTCTACTAGCGGGGCCTACGAGCAGTACTTC. Protein sequence: CASSSTSGAYEQYF.

The chain couples TRBV29-1 to TRBJ1-3; D unclear. Germline-derived CDR1 and CDR2 are SQVTM and ANQGSEA. V lost 7 bases, J lost 0 bases, and 13 bases lay in between. CDR3 length: 14 residues. The CDR3 region is CSAEGDDSGNTIYF. CDR3 DNA: TGCAGCGCCGAGGGAGACGACTCTGGAAACACCATATATTTT.

The CDR3 DNA sequence: TGTGCCAGCAGTTACGGCAGGGGGCTCGGAGAGACCCAGTACTTC. Its translation is CASSYGRGLGETQYF. The rearrangement links TRBV6-5 to TRBJ2-5; 8 nucleotides align to TRBD1. The ends lost 2 bases at V and 4 bases at J; junction bases unmatched: 6. The CDR3 has 15 residues. Germline V gene lookup returns CDR1 MNHEY and CDR2 SVGAGI.

The V call is TRBV30, the J call TRBJ2-3; D is perhaps TRBD1 (5 bases). The V and J ends lost 4 bases and 4 bases respectively, with 9 bases between them. CDR3 length equals 12 residues. CDR1 is GTSNPN, CDR2 SVGIG, per germline (reference sequence). The DNA of the CDR3 is TGTGCCTGGACTTCAGGGCCAGATACGCAGTATTTT. Translation gives CAWTSGPDTQYF.

V gene TRBV19 combines with J gene TRBJ1-5; D is undetermined. The CDR3 length is 14 residues. The germline V and J ends were trimmed by 4 bases and 3 bases, with 10 bases remaining between them. Per germline, CDR1 LNHDA and CDR2 SQIVND (reference sequence). CDR3: CASSKTRNNQPQHF. For the CDR3, the DNA is TGTGCCAGTAGTAAGACACGGAACAATCAGCCCCAGCATTTT.

This chain connects TRBV12-5 to TRBJ2-4, with TRBD2 matching 11 bases. There are 19 residues in the CDR3. Losses at the gene ends were 0 bases for V and 3 bases for J; bases not matched to a gene: 10. CDR1 and CDR2 (germline): LGHNT, FRNRAP. CDR3 residues: CASGLVLTSGSSVKNIQYF. The CDR3 DNA follows: TGTGCTAGTGGTTTGGTACTTACTAGCGGGAGTTCCGTCAAAAACATTCAGTACTTC. Variable domain in full (rest from reference TRBV12-5 and TRBJ2-4): DARVTQTPRHKVTEMGQEVTMRCQPILGHNTVFWYRQTMMQGLELLAYFRNRAPLDDSGMPKDRFSAEMPDATLATLKIQPSEPRDSAVYFCASGLVLTSGSSVKNIQYFGAGTRLSVL.

V and J are TRBV7-2 and TRBJ2-7; D gene uncertain. The CDR3 has 12 amino acids. V was shortened by 5 bases and J by 6 bases, with 11 bases between the two germline ends. CDR1 SGHTA and CDR2 FQGNSA come from the germline V gene. The CDR3 here is CASSPIATEQYF. The CDR3 bases are TGTGCCAGCAGCCCCATAGCTACCGAGCAGTACTTC.

This clone was seen only a few times. The rearrangement uses TRBV19 and TRBJ1-1; D is unclear. The CDR3 has 13 amino acids. Trimming took off 6 bases at V and 4 bases at J, with 12 bases between the two ends. CDR1 is LNHDA, CDR2 SQIVND, per germline (reference sequence). As DNA, the CDR3 is TGTGCCAGTAGAGTCTGGCACCGCACTGAAGCTTTCTTT. Protein sequence: CASRVWHRTEAFF.

In DNA form, the CDR3 reads TGTGCCAGCAGCGAGACAGGTACGAATGGCTACACCTTC. Protein product: CASSETGTNGYTF. The V and J genes are TRBV2 and TRBJ1-2, with D tentatively TRBD1 (6 bases). The CDR3 sequence is 13 residues long. The V gene's germline CDR1 is SNHLY and CDR2 FYNNEI. V lost 6 bases to trimming and J lost 6 bases, with 14 bases between them.

In this sample, this clone turned up a few times. The chain carries TRBV11-2 and TRBJ1-2; 8 positions match TRBD1. This CDR3 is 13 amino acids long. Germline CDR1 SGHAT, CDR2 FQNNGV. V was pared by 4 bases and J by 5 bases, with 3 bases of the junction left unmatched. CDR3 amino acids: CASSSRTGYGYTF. For the CDR3, the DNA is TGTGCCAGCAGCTCAAGGACAGGGTATGGCTACACCTTC.

V gene TRBV7-3 combines with J gene TRBJ2-1; D remains ambiguous. The germline V gene has CDR1 SGHTA and CDR2 FQGTGA. The CDR3 is 13 amino acids. V dropped 4 bases and J dropped 4 bases, with 8 bases sitting between them. The CDR3 DNA reads as TGTGCCAGCAGCTCCAGAGCGTACAATGAGCAGTTCTTC. Protein: CASSSRAYNEQFF.

The gene calls are TRBV7-3 and TRBJ2-7; D perhaps matches TRBD2 (6 bases). CDR3 length: 14 amino acids. Germline V gives CDR1 SGHTA, CDR2 FQGTGA. The germline V and J ends were trimmed by 1 base and 6 bases, with 13 bases remaining between them. The CDR3: CASSLNPGTSEQYF. In DNA form, the CDR3 reads TGTGCCAGCAGCTTAAACCCCGGGACTTCCGAGCAGTACTTC.

This rearrangement joins TRBV5-1 to TRBJ2-3; D might be TRBD2 (6 bases). Germline CDR1 and CDR2: SGHRS and YFSETQ. Trimming shortened V by 2 bases and J by 1 base, and 11 bases separated the two germline ends. There are 15 residues in the CDR3. CDR3 sequence reads: CASSLTGDRTDTQYF. Here the CDR3 DNA reads TGCGCCAGCAGCTTAACGGGAGATCGCACAGATACGCAGTATTTT.

The V call is TRBV19, the J call TRBJ2-5; TRBD1 matches at 10 bases. The germline V gene encodes CDR1 LNHDA and CDR2 SQIVND (reference sequence). This CDR3 comprises 17 residues. V lost 5 bases, J lost 3 bases, and 12 bases stayed unmatched. In nucleotides, the CDR3 is TGTGCCAGTAGTCACGGGACAGGGGAAAACGATGAAGAGACCCAGTACTTC. Its protein product is CASSHGTGENDEETQYF.

The rearrangement joins TRBV6-5 to TRBJ1-5; TRBD1 is a possible D gene (5 bases). This CDR3 is built from 15 residues. Trimming pared 3 bases from V and 4 bases from J, leaving 13 bases between. Germline CDR1 reads MNHEY; CDR2 reads SVGAGI. CDR3 coding DNA: TGTGCCAGCAGTTATAAGCCAGGGTGGAATCAGCCCCAGCATTTT. Translation gives CASSYKPGWNQPQHF.